These 21 T cell receptor beta chains originate from one sample sequenced in a study. TCRdb re-called the 5' RACE reads with MiXCR, one entry per CDR3 protein. This sample has 55,000 to 75,000 distinct CDR3 sequences, with more than 25% found just once. Sequenced sample: tumor-infiltrating naive CD4+ T cells sorted from the breast tumor. Indicated subset: naive CD4+ T cells, CD4+CD45RA+CD25-. These receptors all stem from a female donor with breast cancer.

The chain carries TRBV20-1 and TRBJ1-5; no reliable D call. Germline V gives CDR1 DFQATT, CDR2 SNEGSKA (reference sequence). V lost 2 bases, J lost 7 bases, and 12 bases lay in between. The CDR3 is 13 amino acids. CDR3 in amino acids: CSARPSGNQPQHF. The DNA for the CDR3 is TGCAGTGCTAGACCCTCGGGGAACCAGCCCCAGCATTTT.

In the case of this clonotype: In this CDR3 the conserved last residue, phenylalanine or tryptophan, is missing, so a read error is likely. The DNA is left out, because the CDR3 cannot be placed on it with certainty; the CDR3 is given as TCRdb lists it. The rearrangement links TRBV6-6 to TRBJ1-1; TRBD1 is taken as the D call from the table, unchecked against the DNA. The CDR3 is 10 amino acids in total, end residues counted. Germline CDR1 and CDR2: MNHNY and SVGAGI (reference sequence). This CDR3 is CASSLGQASS.

This clonotype was recorded a few times. The rearrangement uses TRBV12-3 or TRBV12-4 and TRBJ1-1; 8 bases fit TRBD1. V lost 3 bases to trimming and J lost 7 bases; unmatched junction nucleotides: 7. CDR3 length: 14 amino acids. The CDR3 sequence: CASSLLGQDSEAFF. In DNA, the CDR3 is TGTGCCAGCAGTTTGTTGGGACAGGACAGTGAAGCTTTCTTT.

The J gene is TRBJ2-7, the V gene TRBV7-2; no firm D call. The CDR3 contains 14 residues. Trimming took off 5 bases at V and 3 bases at J, with 14 bases between the two ends. CDR1 is SGHTA, CDR2 FQGNSA, per germline. The CDR3 nucleotides read TGTGCCAGCAGCCCGATAGGTGCTGGCTACGAGCAGTACTTC. Encoded protein: CASSPIGAGYEQYF.

This clonotype was recorded many times. This chain joins TRBV20-1 and TRBJ1-1; D gene ambiguous. Germline CDR1 DFQATT, CDR2 SNEGSKA (reference sequence). V shed 7 bases and J shed 6 bases, with 15 bases lying between them. This CDR3 region has 12 residues. For the CDR3, the DNA is TGCAGTGTAGGTGATTGGGTTGCTGAAGCTTTCTTT. Its translation is CSVGDWVAEAFF.

The V gene is TRBV5-1, the J gene TRBJ2-1; TRBD2 agrees at 15 bases. V shed 1 base and J 7 bases; nucleotides not matched to a gene: 9. Germline loops: CDR1 SGHRS, CDR2 YFSETQ. The length of the CDR3 is 18 residues. The CDR3 region has the DNA TGCGCCAGCAGCTTGTCTTGGACTAGCGGGAGGGCCGTGAATGAGCAGTTCTTC. It yields the protein CASSLSWTSGRAVNEQFF.

This clonotype was seen a few times. This may come from a read error, since a much larger clone is one base off. The chain links TRBV6-5 to TRBJ2-7; possibly TRBD2 for D (6 bases). The CDR3 spans 14 residues. Per germline, CDR1 MNHEY and CDR2 SVGAGI. The CDR3 bases are TGTGCCAGCAGTTACTCGAGGCAGGACTACAAGCAGTACTTC. Its protein is CASSYSRQDYKQYF.

The rearrangement uses TRBV28 and TRBJ2-7, with D tentatively TRBD1 (5 bases). V was trimmed by 7 bases and J by 3 bases, leaving 19 bases between them. From germline, CDR1 is MDHEN and CDR2 SYDVKM. CDR3 length: 15 amino acids. CDR3 residues: CASTSDWGADYEQYF. The CDR3 DNA follows: TGTGCCAGCACATCAGACTGGGGCGCAGACTACGAGCAGTACTTC.

The chain employs TRBV9 and TRBJ2-1; D not resolved. V was pared by 0 bases and J by 9 bases, with 7 bases between. Germline CDR1 is SGDLS and CDR2 is YYNGEE. CDR3 length: 12 residues. The CDR3 protein is CASSVDYGEQFF. CDR3 nucleotide sequence: TGTGCCAGCAGCGTAGATTATGGTGAGCAGTTCTTC.

This clonotype was counted a few times. V and J are TRBV4-2 and TRBJ1-5; D unresolved. Trimming removed 1 base from V and 5 bases from J, with 12 bases in between. Germline V CDR1 and CDR2: LGHNA, YNFKEQ. The CDR3 loop spans 15 amino acids. This CDR3 reads CASSQGGGYDQPQHF. In nucleotides, the CDR3 is TGTGCCAGCAGCCAAGGAGGAGGGTACGATCAGCCCCAGCATTTT.

The sample holds many counts of this clonotype. The rearrangement links TRBV20-1 to TRBJ2-6; D is unclear. V lost 6 bases and J 0 bases, leaving 9 bases between the germline ends. This CDR3 is built from 14 residues. CDR1 is DFQATT, CDR2 SNEGSKA, per germline (reference sequence). The CDR3 loop reads CSALGVSGANVLTF. CDR3 nucleotides: TGCAGTGCCCTGGGTGTCTCTGGGGCCAACGTCCTGACTTTC.

This clonotype appeared a few times. This chain connects TRBV5-1 to TRBJ2-5; maybe TRBD1 (6 bases). Trimming cost V 4 bases and J 4 bases, with 17 bases left between them. The CDR3 length is 15 residues. Germline V gene sequence: CDR1 SGHRS, CDR2 YFSETQ. In nucleotides, the CDR3 is TGCGCCAGCAGCCCTTCGACAGGCACGGTAGAGACCCAGTACTTC. As protein: CASSPSTGTVETQYF.

The V call is TRBV7-3, the J call TRBJ2-3; 7 positions match TRBD2. CDR1 SGHTA and CDR2 FQGTGA come from the germline V gene. V lost 2 bases to trimming and J lost 2 bases; unmatched junction nucleotides: 7. The CDR3 spans 16 residues. CDR3 DNA sequence: TGTGCCAGCAGCTTAGGGACTAACAGATTCACAGATACGCAGTATTTT. Protein: CASSLGTNRFTDTQYF. Combining the CDR3 with reference TRBV7-3 and TRBJ2-3 gives the whole variable domain GAGVSQTPSNKVTEKGKYVELRCDPISGHTALYWYRQSLGQGPEFLIYFQGTGAADDSGLPNDRFFAVRPEGSVSTLKIQRTERGDSAVYLCASSLGTNRFTDTQYFGPGTRLTVL.

V usage is TRBV9 and J usage is TRBJ1-1; D is undetermined. The germline CDR1 and CDR2 sequences are SGDLS and YYNGEE. The V and J ends lost 2 bases and 1 base respectively, with 12 bases between them. This CDR3 comprises 15 residues. CDR3 protein: CASSVSPTENTEAFF. The CDR3 DNA sequence: TGTGCCAGCAGCGTGTCTCCGACTGAGAACACTGAAGCTTTCTTT.

This clonotype was seen ten or more times. V and J are TRBV7-9 and TRBJ1-6; TRBD1 agrees at 7 bases. The germline V gene has CDR1 SEHNR and CDR2 FQNEAQ (reference sequence). The CDR3 is made up of 14 amino acids. Unmatched junction bases numbered 7, after V lost 4 bases and J lost 10 bases. CDR3 loop: CASSSGQPGSPLHF. The DNA of the CDR3 is TGTGCCAGCAGCTCGGGACAGCCGGGGTCACCCCTCCACTTT.

This clonotype showed up just a few times. The gene calls are TRBV29-1 and TRBJ1-1; 7 positions match TRBD1. The CDR3 loop spans 12 amino acids. Germline-derived CDR1 and CDR2 are SQVTM and ANQGSEA. Losses at the gene ends were 3 bases for V and 3 bases for J; bases not matched to a gene: 1. The CDR3 sequence is CSVEQGDTEAFF. CDR3 sequence (DNA): TGCAGCGTTGAGCAGGGGGACACTGAAGCTTTCTTT.

This clonotype was detected only a few times. This sequence joins TRBV20-1 and TRBJ2-3; 13 positions match TRBD2. This CDR3 is 13 amino acids long. V gave up 7 bases and J gave up 6 bases; unmatched junction bases: 4. In germline, CDR1 is DFQATT, CDR2 SNEGSKA (reference sequence). The CDR3 here is CSGQLAGGDTQYF. The CDR3 region has the DNA TGCAGTGGCCAACTAGCGGGAGGGGATACGCAGTATTTT.

The CDR3 reads CSARYDPYEQYF. The CDR3 bases are TGCAGTGCTAGATACGATCCCTACGAGCAGTACTTC. This chain connects TRBV20-1 to TRBJ2-7; no firm D call. V gave up 2 bases and J gave up 2 bases, with 7 bases separating them. CDR3 size: 12 residues. Germline CDR1 DFQATT, CDR2 SNEGSKA (reference sequence).

To note about this clonotype: A much larger clone lies one base from this, so it may be a read error. The CDR3 DNA sequence: TGTGCCAACACCCGGTGGGCTAGCGCCCAAGAGACCCAGTACTTC. It specifies CANTRWASAQETQYF. This chain uses TRBV9 with TRBJ2-5; D is possibly TRBD2 (6 bases). V was clipped by 9 bases and J by 1 base, with 19 bases between them. This CDR3 comprises 15 residues. CDR1 is SGDLS and CDR2 is YYNGEE in the germline V gene.

The table lists this clonotype with many counts. This chain links TRBV3-1 with TRBJ2-7; the match to TRBD2 covers 11 bases. CDR3 length: 15 amino acids. The germline gives CDR1 LGHDT, CDR2 YNNKEL (reference sequence). Germline trimming cut 4 bases from V and 2 bases from J; bases unmatched to any gene: 4. The CDR3 nucleotides read TGTGCCAGCAGCCCCCGACTAGCGGGGCCCTACGAGCAGTACTTC. Its translation is CASSPRLAGPYEQYF.

This clonotype has more than one count but fewer than ten. This chain links TRBV6-2 or TRBV6-3 with TRBJ2-7, with 7 bases matching TRBD2. The germline V gene has CDR1 MNHEY and CDR2 SVGEGT. This CDR3 is built from 15 residues. The V segment lost 0 bases and the J segment 0 bases; nucleotides outside the gene matches: 2. Here the CDR3 reads CASSYSRGSSYEQYF. The CDR3 nucleotides read TGTGCCAGCAGTTACTCACGCGGGAGCTCCTACGAGCAGTACTTC.